The clone carrying this T cell receptor (beta chain) was seen a single time. Its antigen is still unknown. The cohort excluded patients with autoimmune disease history or systemic immunosuppression. Measured with immunoSEQ multiplex PCR; TCRdb has only the in-frame clones, and not every one. The table records 77,000 or so clones, 86% of them present only once. This entry belongs to a study of OX40 agonist ivuxolimab in advanced cancers. Study details: Past anti-PD-1, anti-PD-L1 or anti-CTLA-4 therapy was accepted, and around 40% had received some.

Trimming took 5 bases from V and 4 from J; bases not matched to a gene: 4. The CDR3 has 13 amino acids. CDR1 is MNHEY and CDR2 is SVGAGI in the germline V gene. Study-wide points: It was also the case that some nonresponders had low normalized T-cell clonal expansion. Not determined was the antigen specificity of the expanded peripheral T cells.

The specimen comprised CD4+ or CD8+ T cells sorted from blood, sampled in a trial of the OX40 agonist ivuxolimab. The chain uses TRBV6-5 and TRBJ1-2; 7 nucleotides line up with TRBD1. This TCR was recovered from an adult with an advanced solid tumor such as melanoma, head and neck, liver or kidney cancer. DNA of the CDR3: TGTGCCAGCAGTCCCGGACAGGTCTATGGCTACACCTTC. Its translation: CASSPGQVYGYTF.